What follows are 27 T cell receptor beta chains derived from one specimen sequenced in a study of OX40 agonist ivuxolimab in advanced cancers. The data were produced by immunoSEQ multiplex PCR, yet TCRdb's version contains in-frame clones alone and is incomplete. The sample records 60,000 to 80,000 clones, 70% to 90% being singletons. This material consisted of CD4+ or CD8+ T cells sorted from blood, taken in a trial of the OX40 agonist ivuxolimab. The receptor set was obtained from an adult with an advanced solid tumor such as melanoma, head and neck, liver or kidney cancer.

This clone is a singleton in its sample. The gene calls are TRBV14 and TRBJ2-7; D is ambiguous. Germline CDR1 is SGHDN and CDR2 is FVKESK. CDR3 length equals 14 residues. V lost 2 bases to trimming and J lost 2 bases, with 10 bases between them. CDR3 nucleotides: TGTGCCAGCAGCCAAATAGACGGAACCTACGAGCAGTACTTC. It codes for CASSQIDGTYEQYF.

The rearrangement uses TRBV28 and TRBJ2-2; D not resolved. The CDR3 totals 13 residues. Germline V lookup: CDR1 MDHEN, CDR2 SYDVKM. Trimming cost V 2 bases and J 5 bases, with 6 bases left between them. CDR3 region: CASSLVGTGELFF. The CDR3, as DNA: TGTGCCAGCAGTTTAGTGGGGACCGGGGAGCTGTTTTTT.

The chain has TRBV9 and TRBJ2-2, with 7 bases fitting TRBD2. Germline V gene lookup returns CDR1 SGDLS and CDR2 YYNGEE. With V trimmed by 0 bases and J by 6 bases, 5 bases remained unmatched. CDR3 length equals 15 residues. CDR3 in DNA: TGTGCCAGCAGCGTAGATGGGAGGGCTGCCGGGGAGCTGTTTTTT. This encodes CASSVDGRAAGELFF.

The chain joins TRBV14 to TRBJ2-5; no definite D call. The CDR3 has 14 residues. V was pared by 1 base and J by 2 bases, with 8 bases between. Germline V gives CDR1 SGHDN, CDR2 FVKESK. CDR3 sequence reads: CASSQVSVQETQYF. The CDR3 DNA sequence: TGTGCCAGCAGCCAAGTGTCAGTTCAAGAGACCCAGTACTTC.

This clone showed up just once. The chain combines TRBV5-1 with TRBJ1-2; 8 nucleotides match TRBD1. The CDR3 runs 13 residues. The germline V gene encodes CDR1 SGHRS and CDR2 YFSETQ. V lost 4 bases and J lost 6; bases outside the gene matches: 5. CDR3 loop: CASSPRGQDGYTF. The CDR3 coding sequence is TGCGCCAGCAGCCCCCGGGGACAGGATGGCTACACCTTC.

V gene TRBV7-8 combines with J gene TRBJ2-3; maybe TRBD2 (6 bases). This CDR3 comprises 17 residues. Germline V gene data show CDR1 as SGHVS and CDR2 as FQNEAQ. V lost 3 bases to trimming and J lost 2 bases, with 18 bases between them. CDR3 sequence: CASSFRMTRLITDTQYF. The CDR3, as DNA: TGTGCCAGCAGCTTCAGGATGACTAGACTAATCACAGATACGCAGTATTTT.

This chain uses TRBV7-2 with TRBJ2-5, with D unresolved. Germline V gene data show CDR1 as SGHTA and CDR2 as FQGNSA. Deletions cut 1 base from V and 4 bases from J, with 7 bases between. This CDR3 comprises 13 residues. The CDR3 nucleotides are TGTGCCAGCAGCTTAGGTAGGGCAGAGACCCAGTACTTC. This translates into CASSLGRAETQYF.

This chain uses TRBV6-5 with TRBJ2-7; D is perhaps TRBD1 or TRBD2 (5 bases each). The CDR3 runs 15 residues. CDR1 is MNHEY, CDR2 SVGAGI, per germline. Trimming shortened V by 7 bases and J by 0 bases, and 16 bases separated the two germline ends. The CDR3 DNA sequence: TGTGCCAGCACTCCCCAAGTGGGGACCTCCTACGAGCAGTACTTC. This gives the protein CASTPQVGTSYEQYF.

The J gene is TRBJ1-2, the V gene TRBV5-1, with TRBD1 identical over 8 bases. CDR3 size: 14 residues. Germline trimming cut 5 bases from V and 3 bases from J; bases unmatched to any gene: 6. Germline lookup yields CDR1 SGHRS and CDR2 YFSETQ. DNA for the CDR3: TGCGCCAGCAGTTCAACAGGGGGGGACTATGGCTACACCTTC. It translates to CASSSTGGDYGYTF.

The rearrangement joins TRBV27 to TRBJ2-7; no firm D call. Germline assignment: CDR1 MNHEY and CDR2 SMNVEV (reference sequence). The CDR3 extends over 16 amino acids. Trimming removed 10 bases at V and 3 bases at J, with 25 bases between. The CDR3 DNA follows: TGTGCCACCGTGAATTTTAGTGGTGGAATCGGCTACGAGCAGTACTTC. Translated: CATVNFSGGIGYEQYF.

The chain has TRBV7-2 and TRBJ2-1; D unresolved. Germline loops: CDR1 SGHTA, CDR2 FQGNSA. V was shortened by 2 bases and J by 10 bases, with 9 bases between the two germline ends. The length of the CDR3 is 12 residues. The DNA for the CDR3 is TGTGCCAGCAGCTTATTCGGTGGAGAGCAGTTCTTC. Protein product: CASSLFGGEQFF.

V and J are TRBV7-2 and TRBJ2-3; a possible D gene is TRBD1 (5 bases). V lost 4 bases and J 2 bases, leaving 7 bases between the germline ends. The CDR3 is 13 amino acids. CDR1 and CDR2 from the germline V gene are SGHTA and FQGNSA. CDR3 residues: CASSWGNTDTQYF. The CDR3 nucleotides are TGTGCCAGCAGCTGGGGCAACACAGATACGCAGTATTTT.

The chain has TRBV5-4 and TRBJ1-2; a possible D gene is TRBD1 (5 bases). The CDR3 loop spans 13 amino acids. CDR1 and CDR2 (germline): SGHNT, YYREEE (reference sequence). Trimming cost V 4 bases and J 4 bases, with 11 bases left between them. CDR3 coding DNA: TGTGCCAGCAGCGGGGGGACGGTCTATGGCTACACCTTC. Translation: CASSGGTVYGYTF.

This sequence joins TRBV5-1 and TRBJ2-2; 7 bases map to TRBD1. This CDR3 contains 17 residues. Trimming cost V 3 bases and J 0 bases; bases outside gene matches: 8. Germline V gives CDR1 SGHRS, CDR2 YFSETQ. The CDR3 loop is CASSYDRVTANTGELFF. CDR3 sequence (DNA): TGCGCCAGCAGCTATGACAGGGTTACCGCGAACACCGGGGAGCTGTTTTTT.

The chain links TRBV19 to TRBJ1-4; weak D call: TRBD1 (6 bases). There are 14 residues in the CDR3. Germline V CDR1 and CDR2: LNHDA, SQIVND (reference sequence). V was shortened by 3 bases and J by 5 bases, with 10 bases between the two germline ends. CDR3 amino acids: CASSIGGQNEKLFF. DNA of the CDR3: TGTGCCAGTAGTATTGGGGGGCAAAATGAAAAACTGTTTTTT.

This chain links TRBV7-2 with TRBJ2-1; 9 bases map to TRBD1. V dropped 4 bases and J dropped 7; count of bases not matched to a gene: 8. Germline lookup yields CDR1 SGHTA and CDR2 FQGNSA. This CDR3 has 15 amino acids. As DNA, the CDR3 is TGTGCCAGCAGCTCCCGGGACAGGGTAACGAATGAGCAGTTCTTC. It is translated as CASSSRDRVTNEQFF.

The chain employs TRBV6-5 and TRBJ1-1; TRBD1 is a possible D gene (5 bases). The CDR3 is 14 amino acids. CDR1 and CDR2 (germline): MNHEY, SVGAGI. Trimming left V 0 bases short and J 5 bases short, with 10 bases between. CDR3 region: CASSYSRGGTEAFF. CDR3 nucleotides: TGTGCCAGCAGTTACTCTAGGGGCGGGACTGAAGCTTTCTTT.

The chain links TRBV5-1 to TRBJ1-6, with 11 bases matching TRBD1. Losses at the gene ends were 3 bases for V and 9 bases for J; bases not matched to a gene: 11. The germline gives CDR1 SGHRS, CDR2 YFSETQ. The CDR3 runs 17 residues. For the CDR3, the DNA is TGCGCCAGCAGCTATGGATTCTACGGGACAGGGGGTTCACCCCTCCACTTT. This codes for CASSYGFYGTGGSPLHF.

CDR3: CATLPGGVTGELFF. The CDR3 coding sequence is TGTGCCACCCTCCCCGGGGGGGTAACCGGGGAGCTGTTTTTT. This chain uses TRBV19 with TRBJ2-2; the match to TRBD2 covers 8 bases. This CDR3 region has 14 residues. CDR1 and CDR2 (germline): LNHDA, SQIVND (reference sequence). V lost 10 bases to trimming and J lost 5 bases; unmatched junction nucleotides: 9.

This clone was counted a few times. At one boundary the junction diverges from the germline segment, which might be a read error. The rearrangement links TRBV6-5 to TRBJ2-7; 7 positions agree with TRBD1. In germline, CDR1 is MNHEY, CDR2 SVGAGI. The CDR3 consists of 13 residues. CDR3 bases: TGTGCCAGCAGTGAAAAATCCCCCCGACAGGGAATCTTC. It specifies CASSEKSPRQGIF.

V usage is TRBV5-6 and J usage is TRBJ1-5, with D maybe TRBD1 (5 bases). In germline, CDR1 is SGHDT, CDR2 YYEEEE. Trimming removed 1 base at V and 1 base at J, with 12 bases between. The CDR3 contains 16 residues. This chain's CDR3 is CASSLRGLPSNQPQHF. The CDR3 DNA follows: TGTGCCAGCAGCTTGCGGGGGTTGCCCAGCAATCAGCCCCAGCATTTT.

This chain uses TRBV18 with TRBJ1-1, with D perhaps TRBD1 (5 bases). From germline, CDR1 is KGHSH and CDR2 LQKENI. V lost 6 bases and J lost 2, with 19 bases in between. This CDR3 spans 16 amino acids. CDR3 in amino acids: CASSDRGTGRNTEAFF. In DNA, the CDR3 is TGTGCCAGCTCGGACCGTGGGACTGGGAGAAACACTGAAGCTTTCTTT. The full variable domain, completed using reference TRBV18 and TRBJ1-1, is NAGVMQNPRHLVRRRGQEARLRCSPMKGHSHVYWYRQLPEEGLKFMVYLQKENIIDESGMPKERFSAEFPKEGPSILRIQQVVRGDSAAYFCASSDRGTGRNTEAFFGQGTRLTVV.

This chain links TRBV5-1 with TRBJ1-1; D remains ambiguous. Germline values: CDR1 SGHRS, CDR2 YFSETQ. V was pared by 2 bases and J by 6 bases, with 17 bases between. The CDR3 extends over 15 amino acids. CDR3 sequence (DNA): TGCGCCAGCAGCTTTGGATCTGGGGATTTGGCTGAAGCTTTCTTT. Amino acid sequence: CASSFGSGDLAEAFF.

The chain joins TRBV6-5 to TRBJ2-2; D is possibly TRBD1 (5 bases). Trimming removed 8 bases from V and 3 bases from J, with 13 bases in between. The germline CDR1 and CDR2 sequences are MNHEY and SVGAGI. The CDR3 sequence is 14 residues long. The CDR3 is CASLKGVDTGELFF. DNA for the CDR3: TGTGCCAGCTTAAAAGGGGTCGACACCGGGGAGCTGTTTTTT.

This clone was counted ten times or more. This chain links TRBV4-3 with TRBJ2-2; D may be TRBD1 or TRBD2 (5 bases each). The V gene's germline CDR1 is LGHNA and CDR2 YSLEER. Trimming took off 2 bases at V and 5 bases at J, with 12 bases between the two ends. The CDR3 has 15 amino acids. In DNA, the CDR3 is TGCGCCAGCAGCCAACTATACAGGACTACCGGGGAGCTGTTTTTT. The encoded protein is CASSQLYRTTGELFF.

The sample holds one count of this clone. V usage is TRBV6-1 and J usage is TRBJ1-1, with a weak D call TRBD1 (6 bases). The CDR3 has 14 amino acids. Per the germline V gene, CDR1 is MNHNS and CDR2 is SASEGT. Trimming stripped 3 bases from V and 4 bases from J, with 12 bases between. The CDR3 DNA is TGTGCCAGCAGTGAGCGGCAGGGGACCACTGAAGCTTTCTTT. Translation gives CASSERQGTTEAFF.

This chain connects TRBV4-1 to TRBJ2-2, with D maybe TRBD2 (5 bases). The CDR3 runs to 16 residues. V lost 4 bases and J lost 0, with 12 bases in between. The germline V gene has CDR1 MGHRA and CDR2 YSYEKL. The CDR3 region has the DNA TGCGCCAGCAGCCCCTACGGGGTTTCGAACACCGGGGAGCTGTTTTTT. This gives the protein CASSPYGVSNTGELFF.